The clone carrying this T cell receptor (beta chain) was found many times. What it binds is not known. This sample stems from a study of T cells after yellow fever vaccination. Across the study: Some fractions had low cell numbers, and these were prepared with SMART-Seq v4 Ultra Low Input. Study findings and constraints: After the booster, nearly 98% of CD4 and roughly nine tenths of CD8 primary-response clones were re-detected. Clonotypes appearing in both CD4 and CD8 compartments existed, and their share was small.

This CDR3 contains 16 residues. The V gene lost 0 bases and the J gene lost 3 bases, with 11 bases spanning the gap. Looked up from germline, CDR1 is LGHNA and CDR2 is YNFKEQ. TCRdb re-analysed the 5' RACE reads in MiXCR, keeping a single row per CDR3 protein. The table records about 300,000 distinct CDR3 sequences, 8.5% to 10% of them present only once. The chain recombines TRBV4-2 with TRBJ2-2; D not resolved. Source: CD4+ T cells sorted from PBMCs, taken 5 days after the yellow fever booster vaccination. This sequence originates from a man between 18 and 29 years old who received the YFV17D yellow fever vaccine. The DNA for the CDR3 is TGTGCCAGCAGCCAAGATCCAAAGCGTCACACCGGGGAGCTGTTTTTT. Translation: CASSQDPKRHTGELFF.